The T cell receptor (beta chain) described here comes from a study of blood T cell repertoires in COVID-19 (dated by TCRdb to 2018 to 2021). Broadly, across the study: Samples from collaborators originated in the United States, Italy and Spain and spanned both the acute and convalescent phases of COVID-19. The material from the prospective study consisted of cDNA or gDNA derived from T cells, B-cell-depleted T cells, or PBMCs. The samples were drawn from the first 160 participants of the ongoing ImmuneRACE study and from roughly 1,300 subjects provided by 6 global collaborators. Subjects who had been exposed to COVID-19, were actively infected with it, or had recovered from it provided the deeply sampled blood TCRbeta repertoires that made up the dataset. The repertoires were released in a freely available public database intended as a resource for research on the immune response to SARS-CoV-2. A de-identified subject ID, COVID-19 status, age in years and sex were almost always included in the sample metadata. HLA class I and class II types, where available, came from metadata supplied by the sample provider rather than from assay-based typing.

The immunoSEQ Assay, a bias-controlled multiplex PCR, was used to amplify TCRbeta CDR3 regions from genomic DNA. As for how the authors treated the data: Nucleated cell counts per sample were estimated from amplification of reference gene primers within the assay. To quantify the absolute abundance of each unique TCRbeta CDR3 rearrangement, sequence reads were collapsed and filtered. For each sample, productive Simpson clonality was calculated by taking the square root of Simpson's diversity index across productive rearrangements. Held by TCRdb, this immuneACCESS table contains in-frame sequences only and omits some clones. Under half of the omission traces to an unresolved V gene where checked; the cause of the rest is unknown. The D gene and trimming were derived from the DNA, and the V and J assignments and clone size from that table. This sample holds some 120,000 clones; around 85% were observed only once. The leading ten clones occupy around 3.2% of the sample.

One collaborating source in Seattle enrolled patients while the patients were actively infected and followed the patients over time throughout the course of disease. Collaborating institutions collected whole blood in K2EDTA tubes following their own protocols. For TCRbeta analysis, collaborator samples were shipped as frozen whole blood, as isolated PBMCs, or as DNA extracted from either sample type. Ends trimmed: V by 2 bases, J by 5 bases; bases unmatched to a gene: 5. From its cysteine to its phenylalanine, the CDR3 spans 14 amino acids. CDR3 DNA is the only sequence kept; it has 42 bases, read in frame from the first base. Reading the germline V gene gives CDR1 SGDLS and CDR2 YYNGEE. Study-level results and caveats: The amount of clinical and demographic metadata varied by source and participant and was provided uncurated.

Worth noting for this clone: Its antigen target is currently unknown. The input lacks base qualities; no much larger clone sits a single base away.

The sequence was collected from a woman older than 75 with COVID-19, enrolled during active disease. The sequenced sample consisted of peripheral blood. This sequence uses TRBV9 and TRBJ2-7, with 9 bases matching TRBD1. The encoded CDR3 is CASSVTRDRDEQYF. The DNA sequence reads TGTGCCAGCAGCGTTACCCGGGACAGGGACGAGCAGTACTTC. When the CDR3 is completed using the reference TRBV9 and TRBJ2-7 genes on either side, the full variable domain is DSGVTQTPKHLITATGQRVTLRCSPRSGDLSVYWYQQSLDQGLQFLIQYYNGEERAKGNILERFSAQQFPDLHSELNLSSLELGDSALYFCASSVTRDRDEQYFGPGTRLTVT.